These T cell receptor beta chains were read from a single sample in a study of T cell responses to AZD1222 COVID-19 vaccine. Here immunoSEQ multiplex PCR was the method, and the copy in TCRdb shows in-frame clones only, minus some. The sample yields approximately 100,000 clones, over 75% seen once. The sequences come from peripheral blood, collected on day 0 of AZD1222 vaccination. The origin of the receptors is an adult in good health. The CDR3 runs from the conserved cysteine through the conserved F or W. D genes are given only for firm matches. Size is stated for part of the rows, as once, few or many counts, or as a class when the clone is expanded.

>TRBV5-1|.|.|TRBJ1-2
TGCGCCAGCAGCTTGCAGGGGTCCTATGGCTACACCTTC
CASSLQGSYGYTF
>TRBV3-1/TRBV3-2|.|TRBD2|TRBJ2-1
TGTGCCAGCAGCCAAGATTCCAGCGGGGGGGCCGGTGGGGAGTTCTTC
CASSQDSSGGAGGEFF
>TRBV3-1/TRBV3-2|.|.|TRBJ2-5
TGTGCCAGCAGCCAAGCGTCAGAAGAGACCCAGTACTTC
CASSQASEETQYF
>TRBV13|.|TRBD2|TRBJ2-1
TGTGCCAGCCGCCATGGCGGGGGTTCCCACAATGAGCAGTTCTTC
CASRHGGGSHNEQFF
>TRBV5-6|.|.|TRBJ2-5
TGTGCCAGCAGCACGACAGGGAGGGTGGAGACCCAGTACTTC
CASSTTGRVETQYF
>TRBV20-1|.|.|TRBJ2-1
TGCAGCGGGGGGCGTTACAATGAGCAGTTCTTC
CSGGRYNEQFF
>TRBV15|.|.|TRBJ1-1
TGTGCCACCAGCTTGGACAGCAACACTGAAGCTTTCTTT
CATSLDSNTEAFF
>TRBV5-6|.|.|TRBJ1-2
TGTGCCAGCAGCATGGGCCCGGCTAGTGGCTACACCTTC
CASSMGPASGYTF
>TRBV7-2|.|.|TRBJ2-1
TGTGCCAGCAGAATTGGCGGAGTGACCTACAATGAGCAGTTCTTC
CASRIGGVTYNEQFF
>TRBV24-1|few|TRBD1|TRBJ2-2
TGTGCCACCGGGACAGCGAACACCGGGGAGCTGTTTTTT
CATGTANTGELFF
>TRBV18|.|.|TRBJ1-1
TGTGCCAGCTCACCAGTACGGAACACTGAAGCTTTCTTT
CASSPVRNTEAFF
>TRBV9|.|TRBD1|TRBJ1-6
TGTGCCAGCAGCGTTGGGGACAGGGACTCACCCCTCCACTTT
CASSVGDRDSPLHF
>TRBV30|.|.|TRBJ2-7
TGTGCCTGGAGTGCCCGGGGGACCTACGAGCAGTACTTC
CAWSARGTYEQYF
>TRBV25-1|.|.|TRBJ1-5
TGTGCCAGCAGTGAATGGGGGGACGGGGATCAGCCCCAGCATTTT
CASSEWGDGDQPQHF
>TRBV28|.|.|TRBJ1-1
TGTGCCAGCAGTACCGACAGGAACACTGAAGCTTTCTTT
CASSTDRNTEAFF
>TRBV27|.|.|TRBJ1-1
TGTGCCAGCAGGAGTTTTCTAAGGGGCAAGGGCACTGAAGCTTTCTTT
CASRSFLRGKGTEAFF
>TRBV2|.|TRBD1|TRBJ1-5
TGTGCCAGCAGCCCCGGGACAGGGGATCAGCCCCAGCATTTT
CASSPGTGDQPQHF
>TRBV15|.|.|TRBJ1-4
TGTGCCACCAGCAGAGCTGAGGTTGGGTGGACTAATGAAAAACTGTTTTTT
CATSRAEVGWTNEKLFF
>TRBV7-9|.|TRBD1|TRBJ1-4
TGTGCCAGCAGCTTTCTGACAGGGGCTAATGAAAAACTGTTTTTT
CASSFLTGANEKLFF
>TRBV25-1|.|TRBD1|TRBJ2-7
TGTGCCAGCAGTCAACCGACAGGGGCTTCCTACGAGCAGTACTTC
CASSQPTGASYEQYF
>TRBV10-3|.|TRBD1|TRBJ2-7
TGTGCCATCAGAACGGGACAGACTTACGAGCAGTACTTC
CAIRTGQTYEQYF
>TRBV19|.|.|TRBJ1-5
TGTGCCAGTAACCTACAGTTTTCTACTGAGGGGCAGCCCCAGCATTTT
CASNLQFSTEGQPQHF
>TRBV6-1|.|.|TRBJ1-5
TGTGCCAGCAGTGAATTTCCGCCGGAACGGATTCAGCCCCAGCATTTT
CASSEFPPERIQPQHF
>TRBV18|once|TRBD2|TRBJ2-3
TGTGCCAGCTCACCCCTAGCGGGGGGTTGGGACGATACGCAGTATTTT
CASSPLAGGWDDTQYF
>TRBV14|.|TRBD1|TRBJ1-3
TGTGCCAGCAGCCTGGGACAGGGGAGCACCATATATTTT
CASSLGQGSTIYF
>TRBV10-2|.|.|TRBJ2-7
TGCGCCAGCGGCGGGCAGGCAACCTACGAGCAGTACTTC
CASGGQATYEQYF
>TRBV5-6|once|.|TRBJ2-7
TGTGCCAGCAGTCAAGGTGCCTACGAGCAGTACTTC
CASSQGAYEQYF
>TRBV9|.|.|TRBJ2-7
TGTGCCAGCAGCGTAACAGTTAGCTCCTACGAGCAGTACTTC
CASSVTVSSYEQYF
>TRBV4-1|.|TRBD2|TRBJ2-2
TGCGCCAGCAGCCGCGGACTAGCGGAGAACACCGGGGAGCTGTTTTTT
CASSRGLAENTGELFF
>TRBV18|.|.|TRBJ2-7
TGTGCCAGCTCACCGGACCAAAGCGCCGAGCAGTACTTC
CASSPDQSAEQYF
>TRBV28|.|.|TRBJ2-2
TGTGCCAGCAGTCTAGAGGGTTCAGGGATCGGGGAGCTGTTTTTT
CASSLEGSGIGELFF
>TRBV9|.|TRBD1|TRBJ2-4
TGTGCCAGCAGCGTAGGGACAGGGAAAAACATTCAGTACTTC
CASSVGTGKNIQYF
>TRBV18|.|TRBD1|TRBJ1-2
TGTGCCAGCTCACCTCGCGGACAGGGAGCTAACTATGGCTACACCTTC
CASSPRGQGANYGYTF
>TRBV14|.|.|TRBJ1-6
TGTGCCAGCAGCCTTAACTCCTATAATTCACCCCTCCACTTT
CASSLNSYNSPLHF
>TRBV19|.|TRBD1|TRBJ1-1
TGTGCCAGTAGTACGGACAGGGCTGGAAACACTGAAGCTTTCTTT
CASSTDRAGNTEAFF
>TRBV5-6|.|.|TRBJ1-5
TGTGCCAGCAGCTTGGCAGTGGATCAGCCCCAGCATTTT
CASSLAVDQPQHF
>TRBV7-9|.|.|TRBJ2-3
TGTGCCAGCAGCTTAGCTGGGATTAGCACAGATACGCAGTATTTT
CASSLAGISTDTQYF
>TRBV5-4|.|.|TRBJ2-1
TGTGCCAGCAGCTTGGGAGGGGGGGCCAATGAGCAGTTCTTC
CASSLGGGANEQFF
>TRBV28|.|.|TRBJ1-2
TGTGCCAGCAGTTCCATCTACCTCCAGAGGCCTACCTTC
CASSSIYLQRPTF
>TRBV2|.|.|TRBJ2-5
TGTGCCAGCAGTCCCCCCTCCCACAGCTCCAAAGAGACCCAGTACTTC
CASSPPSHSSKETQYF
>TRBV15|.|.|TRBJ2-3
TGTGCCACCAGCAGAGCTGGGATGGGGAGCACAGATACGCAGTATTTT
CATSRAGMGSTDTQYF
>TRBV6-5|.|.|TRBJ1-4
TGTGCCAGCAGTTACTTGACCGGGGATGAAAAACTGTTTTTT
CASSYLTGDEKLFF
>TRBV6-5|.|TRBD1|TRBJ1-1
TGTGCCAGCAGTCAAACGACAGGGGGGGTCACTGAAGCTTTCTTT
CASSQTTGGVTEAFF
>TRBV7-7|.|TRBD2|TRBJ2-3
TGTGCCAGCAGCCTTCAACTAGCGGGGGGGCCGGATACGCAGTATTTT
CASSLQLAGGPDTQYF
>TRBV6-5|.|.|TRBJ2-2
TGTGCCAGCAGTTTGTCCCTAGCCGCCGGGGAGCTGTTTTTT
CASSLSLAAGELFF
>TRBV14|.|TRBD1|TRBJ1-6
TGTGCCAGCAGCCAAAATACAGGGGGGTACTCACCCCTCCACTTT
CASSQNTGGYSPLHF
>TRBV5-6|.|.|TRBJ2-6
TGTGCCAGCAAAGCAGAAGGGGAGGGGGCCCACTCTGGGGCCAACGTCCTGACTTTC
CASKAEGEGAHSGANVLTF
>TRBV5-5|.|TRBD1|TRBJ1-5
TGTGCCAGCAGCCCATCAGGGGGTAGCAATCAGCCCCAGCATTTT
CASSPSGGSNQPQHF
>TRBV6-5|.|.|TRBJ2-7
TGTGCCAGCACTACAATTCTGCCCCCCTACGAGCAGTACTTC
CASTTILPPYEQYF
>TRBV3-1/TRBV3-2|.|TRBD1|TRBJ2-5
TGTGCCAGCAGCCATAACAGGGGGAACCAAGAGACCCAGTACTTC
CASSHNRGNQETQYF
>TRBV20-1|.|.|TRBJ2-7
TGCAGTGCTAGTTCTTCAGGTTACGAGCAGTACTTC
CSASSSGYEQYF
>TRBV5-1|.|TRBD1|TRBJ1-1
TGCGCCAGCAGCGACTATGGACAGGAGGGAAATGCTTTCTTT
CASSDYGQEGNAFF